This TCR beta chain was identified during a study of blood T cell repertoires in COVID-19. Across the study: T cells, B-cell-depleted T cells, or PBMCs provided the cDNA or gDNA that served as material.

Method: immunoSEQ multiplex PCR; TCRdb's copy keeps in-frame clones and lacks some. The data contain about 240,000 clones, approximately 84% of them seen just once; the ten biggest clones take up 4%. The sample consisted of peripheral blood. The receptor was derived from a man aged 50-59 years with acute or convalescent COVID-19.

CDR3 sequence: CASSSGQIDSPLHF. The CDR3 coding sequence is TGTGCCAGCAGCTCTGGACAGATCGATTCACCCCTCCACTTT. The chain couples TRBV5-4 to TRBJ1-6; a possible D gene is TRBD1 (6 bases). CDR1 SGHNT and CDR2 YYREEE come from the germline V gene (reference sequence). CDR3 length equals 14 residues. Trimming shortened V by 3 bases and J by 8 bases, and 12 bases separated the two germline ends. Full variable domain (rest looked up from reference TRBV5-4 and TRBJ1-6): ETGVTQSPTHLIKTRGQQVTLRCSSQSGHNTVSWYQQALGQGPQFIFQYYREEENGRGNFPPRFSGLQFPNYSSELNVNALELDDSALYLCASSSGQIDSPLHFGNGTRLTVT.